These 4 T cell receptor beta chains were sequenced from one sample in a study of blood T cell repertoires in COVID-19. Sequenced by immunoSEQ multiplex PCR; TCRdb stores in-frame clones only, minus some. Among some 100,000 clones, roughly 86% were seen once, and the ten largest hold about 6.5%. The sequenced material came from peripheral blood. The receptor set was obtained from a woman aged 60-75 years with acute or convalescent COVID-19.

The rearrangement links TRBV18 to TRBJ1-3; D gene uncertain. V was pared by 3 bases and J by 0 bases, with 12 bases between. Germline assignment: CDR1 KGHSH and CDR2 LQKENI. This CDR3 has 16 amino acids. The CDR3 bases are TGTGCCAGCTCACCGCCTGGAGGATTCTCTGGAAACACCATATATTTT. This encodes CASSPPGGFSGNTIYF.

This clone occurred a few times. The chain recombines TRBV11-2 with TRBJ2-7, with D perhaps matching TRBD1 (7 bases). The V end was cut by 5 bases, the J end by 6 bases, with 20 bases between. The CDR3 runs to 15 residues. Germline V gene lookup returns CDR1 SGHAT and CDR2 FQNNGV. The CDR3 sequence: CASSTDRDLGLEQYF. The CDR3 DNA sequence: TGTGCCAGCAGCACCGACAGGGACTTAGGTCTCGAGCAGTACTTC.

The rearrangement uses TRBV6-6 and TRBJ1-1; 7 positions match TRBD1. CDR3 length: 15 residues. J gave up 4 bases and V 4 bases, and 9 bases lay outside the gene matches. The germline gives CDR1 MNHNY, CDR2 SVGAGI (reference sequence). This chain's CDR3 is CASSWQGGLGTEAFF. In DNA form, the CDR3 reads TGTGCCAGCAGTTGGCAAGGGGGCCTGGGCACTGAAGCTTTCTTT.

The CDR3 sequence: CASSSAPGLDYEQYF. The CDR3 DNA is TGCGCCAGCAGCTCTGCCCCGGGACTAGATTACGAGCAGTACTTC. The chain carries TRBV5-1 and TRBJ2-7, with 8 bases aligning to TRBD2. After removal of 3 bases from V and 4 bases from J, the junction contained 9 bases not matched to a gene. Germline V gene data show CDR1 as SGHRS and CDR2 as YFSETQ. This CDR3 is 15 amino acids long.